These T cell receptor beta chains were read from a single sample in a study of blood T cell repertoires in COVID-19. Sequenced by immunoSEQ multiplex PCR; TCRdb stores in-frame clones only, minus some. The table includes around 130,000 clones, over 65% detected once. The sequencing sample was made of peripheral blood. The source is a man between 60 and 75 years old with acute or convalescent COVID-19. The CDR3 runs from the conserved cysteine through the conserved F or W. Fields, in order: clone size, V gene, J gene, D gene, CDR3 DNA, CDR3 protein. D genes are given only for firm matches. Rows may omit the clone size; those that give it use once, few, many or a size class.

.,TRBV12-3/TRBV12-4,TRBJ2-5,.,TGTGCCAGCAAGGAGGGTCGTTCGGAGACCCAGTACTTC,CASKEGRSETQYF
.,TRBV6-6,TRBJ1-2,.,TGTGCCAGCAGTTCCCCTCAGGGCCCTACGGATGGCTACACCTTC,CASSSPQGPTDGYTF
.,TRBV11-2,TRBJ2-1,.,TGTGCCAGCAGCTTCGGACGGGGCAATGAGCAGTTCTTC,CASSFGRGNEQFF
.,TRBV6-5,TRBJ1-1,.,TGTGCCAGCAGTTACGAACAGTACACTGAAGCTTTCTTT,CASSYEQYTEAFF
.,TRBV28,TRBJ2-1,TRBD1,TGTGCCAGCAGTTTATGGGAGGGGACAGGGGTCTACAATGAGCAGTTCTTC,CASSLWEGTGVYNEQFF
.,TRBV11-2,TRBJ2-2,.,TGTGCCAGCAGCTTTCGACTGACGGACACCGGGGAGCTGTTTTTT,CASSFRLTDTGELFF
once,TRBV4-2,TRBJ2-1,.,TGTGCCAGCAGCCAAGAGGTCTCAACTTTGAGCTCCTACAATGAGCAGTTCTTC,CASSQEVSTLSSYNEQFF
once,TRBV19,TRBJ2-2,.,TGTGCCAGTAGTTCTACAGGGGGGGCCGGGGAGCTGTTTTTT,CASSSTGGAGELFF
.,TRBV7-5,TRBJ2-3,.,TGTGCCAGAAGCTTAGGAGGAGGCGGCGGGATGGGTTCCCCCTACACAGATACGCAGTATTTT,CARSLGGGGGMGSPYTDTQYF
few,TRBV7-9,TRBJ2-3,.,TGTGCCAGCAGCTTAGGACAGACTAGCACAGATACGCAGTATTTT,CASSLGQTSTDTQYF
.,TRBV2,TRBJ2-2,TRBD2,TGTGCCAGCAGCGTCTCCGCGGGAGCCGGGGAGCTGTTTTTT,CASSVSAGAGELFF
.,TRBV5-1,TRBJ1-5,.,TGCGCCAGCAGCGGGGGGGCAGGGGGCAATCAGCCCCAGCATTTT,CASSGGAGGNQPQHF
.,TRBV6-2/TRBV6-3,TRBJ1-6,TRBD1,TGTGCCAGCAGTCCCATCCGACAGGGGAACGTGTCACCCCTCCACTTT,CASSPIRQGNVSPLHF
.,TRBV5-1,TRBJ2-5,.,TGCGCCAGCAGCTTGGCCCCGGGAATCGAGAAGACCCAGTACTTC,CASSLAPGIEKTQYF
.,TRBV28,TRBJ1-6,TRBD1,TGTGCCAGCAGTAAGCCGGGACAGAATTCACCCCTCCACTTT,CASSKPGQNSPLHF
.,TRBV10-3,TRBJ1-6,.,TGTGCCATCAGTGCGCAGGAAGGCAATTCACCCCTCCACTTT,CAISAQEGNSPLHF
.,TRBV27,TRBJ2-5,.,TGTGCCAGCACCCCCGTAGCGAACCAAGAGACCCAGTACTTC,CASTPVANQETQYF
few,TRBV24-1,TRBJ2-6,.,TGTGCCACCAGTGTCGGGTCCGGGGCCAACGTCCTGACTTTC,CATSVGSGANVLTF
.,TRBV7-2,TRBJ2-7,TRBD2,TGTGCCAGCACCCTGCTCGCGGGAGTAGTGACGGACGAGCAGTACTTC,CASTLLAGVVTDEQYF
.,TRBV19,TRBJ1-5,TRBD1,TGTGCCAGTAGTAAGGGGGCGCAGGGGCGAAATCAGCCCCAGCATTTT,CASSKGAQGRNQPQHF
.,TRBV10-3,TRBJ2-2,TRBD1,TGTGCCACCACCGGGACAGGGGGCCCCGGGGAGCTGTTTTTT,CATTGTGGPGELFF
once,TRBV2,TRBJ1-4,TRBD1,TGTGCCAGCAGTGAAGCCCTCCGACAGGGTAAAAAACTGTTTTTT,CASSEALRQGKKLFF
.,TRBV27,TRBJ1-2,.,TGTGCCAGCAGTTCCCCTGGCCCAGGCGATGGCTACACCTTC,CASSSPGPGDGYTF
.,TRBV5-4,TRBJ2-7,.,TGTGCCAGCAGCTTCATTGCAGGCGAGCAGTACTTC,CASSFIAGEQYF
.,TRBV5-4,TRBJ2-3,TRBD2,TGTGCCAGCAGCTCCTCCACTAGCGGCACAGATACGCAGTATTTT,CASSSSTSGTDTQYF
.,TRBV5-1,TRBJ1-1,.,TGCGCCAGCAGCTTGGGAGGGGGGAACACTGAAGCTTTCTTT,CASSLGGGNTEAFF
.,TRBV4-3,TRBJ2-2,.,TGCGCCAGCAGCCAAGAGTGGGGAGTCACCGGGGAGCTGTTTTTT,CASSQEWGVTGELFF
.,TRBV7-3,TRBJ2-2,TRBD2,TGTGCCAGCAGCTTAGGTAGCGGGAGAGTCTCCGGGGAGCTGTTTTTT,CASSLGSGRVSGELFF
.,TRBV9,TRBJ1-2,.,TGTGCCAGCATGACCCGGGGTAAAGGCTACACCTTC,CASMTRGKGYTF
.,TRBV6-2/TRBV6-3,TRBJ2-3,TRBD2,TGTGCCAGCAGTTCCCTGCAGCGGGACACAGATACGCAGTATTTT,CASSSLQRDTDTQYF
.,TRBV7-2,TRBJ1-1,.,TGTGCCAGCAGCAGTCAGGGGTTGAACACTGAAGCTTTCTTT,CASSSQGLNTEAFF
few,TRBV19,TRBJ2-7,TRBD2,TGTGCCAGTAGTCCGGGGGGACTAGCGGGCTACGAGCAGTACTTC,CASSPGGLAGYEQYF
.,TRBV15,TRBJ2-7,TRBD1,TGTGCCACCAGCTCTTACAGGGGCGACGAGCAGTACTTC,CATSSYRGDEQYF
.,TRBV9,TRBJ1-2,TRBD1,TGTGCCAGCAGCGTCTACGACAGGGTTGGTAACTATGGCTACACCTTC,CASSVYDRVGNYGYTF
few,TRBV19,TRBJ2-5,.,TGTGCCAGTATTACCCCGGGGGAGACCCAGTACTTC,CASITPGETQYF
.,TRBV25-1,TRBJ2-6,TRBD1,TGTGCCAGCAGTAAGACAGGGGGCGCCCCTGGGGCCAACGTCCTGACTTTC,CASSKTGGAPGANVLTF
.,TRBV21-1,TRBJ2-1,.,TGTGCCAGCAGCAAAGAACCTCGGGGGACAGGGGGCAATGAGCAGTTCTTC,CASSKEPRGTGGNEQFF
once,TRBV11-3,TRBJ2-7,TRBD2,TGTGCCAGCGGCGAGGCGGGAGGTTACGAGCAGTACTTC,CASGEAGGYEQYF
many,TRBV5-1,TRBJ1-6,TRBD1,TGCGCCAGCAGCTTGGCCTACAGGGGCAAGGATTCACCCCTCCACTTT,CASSLAYRGKDSPLHF
.,TRBV5-4,TRBJ2-3,.,TGTGCCAGCAGCTTGGCTCAGGGGGGTAGTAGTACGCAGTATTTT,CASSLAQGGSSTQYF
.,TRBV28,TRBJ2-5,TRBD2,TGTGCCAGCAGTTCCAATAGCGGGAGCAAAGAGACCCAGTACTTC,CASSSNSGSKETQYF
.,TRBV28,TRBJ1-3,TRBD1,TGTGCCAGCAGTTTCCAGGGACAGGGTGGCGTCACCATATATTTT,CASSFQGQGGVTIYF
.,TRBV9,TRBJ1-4,TRBD1,TGTGCCAGCAGCGTAGGACAGGGTGTCGAAAAACTGTTTTTT,CASSVGQGVEKLFF
.,TRBV27,TRBJ1-2,TRBD1,TGTGCCAGCAGGCGGACAGGGTGGAATTATGGCTACACCTTC,CASRRTGWNYGYTF
.,TRBV7-2,TRBJ2-7,TRBD2,TGTGCCAGCAGCGTCTATAGCGGGAACTCCTACGAGCAGTACTTC,CASSVYSGNSYEQYF
.,TRBV6-1,TRBJ1-6,.,TGTGCCAGCAGTGATAATAATTCACCCCTCCACTTT,CASSDNNSPLHF
.,TRBV10-1,TRBJ2-2,.,TGCGCCAGCAGTGCTTCGGGAGTGGGGGAGCTGTTTTTT,CASSASGVGELFF
.,TRBV19,TRBJ2-4,.,TGTGCCAGTGCGCAGGGCGGTAAAAACATTCAGTACTTC,CASAQGGKNIQYF
.,TRBV3-1/TRBV3-2,TRBJ2-5,.,TGTGCCAGCAACCGCAGGGGGGTTCGAGAGACCCAGTACTTC,CASNRRGVRETQYF
.,TRBV3-1/TRBV3-2,TRBJ2-2,TRBD1,TGTGCCAGCAGCCAAGAAGGACAGGGGGCGGCCGGGGAGCTGTTTTTT,CASSQEGQGAAGELFF
.,TRBV12-3/TRBV12-4,TRBJ2-5,.,TGTGCCAGCGGACTTAGTGGAGAGACCCAGTACTTC,CASGLSGETQYF
.,TRBV19,TRBJ1-1,.,TGTGCCAGTGACGACCGGGGGAACACTGAAGCTTTCTTT,CASDDRGNTEAFF
once,TRBV5-1,TRBJ2-1,TRBD2,TGCGCCAGCAGCCCGCCGGGACTAGCGGGAGTTAGGGTTGAGCAGTTCTTC,CASSPPGLAGVRVEQFF
.,TRBV6-5,TRBJ2-5,.,TGTGCCAGCTCCCAGCGGGCGACACAAGAGACCCAGTACTTC,CASSQRATQETQYF
few,TRBV7-2,TRBJ2-3,.,TGTGCCAGCAGCCCCCTTGAGAGGGCTAGCACAGATACGCAGTATTTT,CASSPLERASTDTQYF
.,TRBV19,TRBJ1-5,.,TGTGCCAGTAGGGGGCCCCAGAATCAGCCCCAGCATTTT,CASRGPQNQPQHF
.,TRBV7-8,TRBJ2-1,.,TGTGCCAGCAGCTTGACCGGGTTTGTCTTC,CASSLTGFVF
once,TRBV29-1,TRBJ2-1,TRBD2,TGCAGCGTTGGGACTAGCGGGATGGCCTCCAATGAGCAGTTCTTC,CSVGTSGMASNEQFF
few,TRBV5-1,TRBJ1-5,TRBD1,TGCGCCAGCAGCCTGGGACAGGGGACTGAGCCCCAGCATTTT,CASSLGQGTEPQHF
.,TRBV6-2/TRBV6-3,TRBJ2-7,TRBD2,TGTGCCAGCAGTTACTACGGACTAGCTTACGAGCAGTACTTC,CASSYYGLAYEQYF